The present entry profiles one TCR beta chain with its context. The sample belongs to a study of blood T cell repertoires in COVID-19. Study information: Both acute and convalescent COVID-19 samples were obtained from the United States, Italy and Spain. PBMCs, B-cell-depleted T cells, or T cells provided the cDNA or gDNA that made up the material.

As processed by the authors: Estimates of nucleated cell counts were drawn from the amplification of reference gene primers. The table came from immunoSEQ multiplex PCR; TCRdb's copy has only in-frame clones and leaves some out. V and J calls and clone size are those listed in that table; D and trimming were worked out from the DNA. Here the sample spans 150,000 to 180,000 clones, about four fifths being singletons. Trimming at V came to 6 bases and at J to 7 bases, leaving 3 bases not matched to a gene. Germline lookup yields CDR1 SNHLY and CDR2 FYNNEI. The CDR3 consists of 13 residues. The sequenced sample was peripheral blood. The TCR originated in a woman aged 55-75 years with acute or convalescent COVID-19. The chain joins TRBV2 to TRBJ1-6, with TRBD1 matching 7 bases. DNA for the CDR3: TGTGCCAGCAGGGGGACAGAGAATTCACCCCTCCACTTT. Protein: CASRGTENSPLHF.